This TCR beta chain was obtained from a study of memory CD4+ T cells and cytomegalovirus serostatus. Single viable CD3+CD4+CD8-CD45RO+ cells were sorted as the memory CD4+ T cells. Repertoires were generated with immunoSEQ multiplex PCR, while TCRdb's copy carries only in-frame clones and drops some. The sample consists of approximately 50,000 clones, just under 80% of them appearing once. This CDR3 has 14 amino acids. Trimming took off 3 bases at V and 5 bases at J, with 13 bases between the two ends. From germline, CDR1 is SGHVS and CDR2 FQNEAQ. The sample consisted of memory CD4+ T cells from blood. V usage is TRBV7-8 and J usage is TRBJ1-1; D unresolved. The sequence came from an adult in good health and CMV-seronegative. CDR3 residues: CASSFVGGGTEAFF. CDR3 in DNA: TGTGCCAGCAGCTTCGTTGGCGGCGGGACTGAAGCTTTCTTT.